These T cell receptor beta chains were read from a single sample in a study of cytotoxic CD8 clonotypes in ibrutinib-treated CLL. Sequencing was performed with immunoSEQ multiplex PCR; in TCRdb, only in-frame clones are kept and a portion is missing. The sample gives 20,000 to 30,000 clones, about 75% of which show up once; around 30% is in the top ten. This specimen was PBMCs, taken after 24 months of ibrutinib treatment. These receptors were obtained from a human donor with chronic lymphocytic leukemia. Each CDR3 is given with its conserved first and last residue. A D gene is named only where the DNA matches it firmly. Some rows mark clone size as missing; the rest say once, few, many or name a class of expanded clone.

.	TRBV2	13	TRBJ1-1	few	CASSESSRTEAFF	TGTGCCAGCAGTGAAAGTAGCAGAACTGAAGCTTTCTTT
TRBD1	TRBV19	15	TRBJ2-7	.	CASSISGQAAYEQYF	TGTGCCAGTAGTATCTCGGGACAGGCCGCGTACGAGCAGTACTTC
.	TRBV20-1	11	TRBJ2-3	many	CSASWEDTQYF	TGCAGTGCTAGTTGGGAGGATACGCAGTATTTT
TRBD1	TRBV12-5	13	TRBJ1-1	.	CASGRTGGTEAFF	TGTGCTAGTGGGCGAACAGGGGGCACTGAAGCTTTCTTT
.	TRBV14	14	TRBJ2-3	.	CATSTDLGTDTQYF	TGTGCCACCTCGACAGATTTGGGCACAGATACGCAGTATTTT
TRBD1	TRBV18	15	TRBJ2-7	.	CASSPRWGQGDEQYF	TGTGCCAGCTCACCCCGGTGGGGACAGGGTGACGAGCAGTACTTC
.	TRBV15	14	TRBJ2-7	.	CATSRGYEAFEQYF	TGTGCCACCAGCAGAGGATATGAGGCCTTTGAGCAGTACTTC
TRBD2	TRBV2	15	TRBJ2-5	.	CASSLTSGDLQTQYF	TGTGCCAGCAGTTTGACTAGCGGGGATTTACAGACCCAGTACTTC
TRBD1	TRBV18	15	TRBJ1-1	.	CASSPIQGTNTEAFF	TGTGCCAGCTCACCGATACAGGGGACCAACACTGAAGCTTTCTTT
TRBD2	TRBV4-2	15	TRBJ2-4	once	CASSLFLSGENIQYF	TGTGCCAGCAGCCTCTTTCTTAGCGGGGAAAACATTCAGTACTTC
TRBD1	TRBV5-1	15	TRBJ2-7	.	CASSLGGTAAYEQYF	TGCGCCAGCAGCTTGGGGGGGACAGCCGCCTACGAGCAGTACTTC
.	TRBV5-1	14	TRBJ1-4	.	CASSLGQTNEKLFF	TGCGCCAGCAGCTTGGGTCAGACTAATGAAAAACTGTTTTTT
.	TRBV7-9	14	TRBJ1-4	.	CASSLTDGNEKLFF	TGTGCCAGCAGCTTGACGGACGGTAATGAAAAACTGTTTTTT
.	TRBV7-9	14	TRBJ1-2	.	CASSLTQVVGGYTF	TGTGCCAGCAGCTTAACACAGGTGGTCGGTGGCTACACCTTC
TRBD2	TRBV11-2	16	TRBJ2-1	.	CASSLLSGSSYNEQFF	TGTGCCAGCAGCTTGTTAAGCGGGAGCTCCTACAATGAGCAGTTCTTC
.	TRBV30	14	TRBJ1-1	.	CAWSVGQGGAEAFF	TGTGCCTGGAGTGTCGGTCAGGGTGGGGCTGAAGCTTTCTTT
TRBD1	TRBV5-4	12	TRBJ1-1	.	CASSRDRSEAFF	TGTGCCAGCAGTCGGGACAGATCTGAAGCTTTCTTT
.	TRBV19	14	TRBJ2-7	.	CASSETEQLYEQYF	TGTGCCAGTAGTGAGACAGAACAACTCTACGAGCAGTACTTC
.	TRBV5-8	13	TRBJ1-1	.	CASSLVPRGEAFF	TGTGCCAGCAGCTTAGTACCGCGGGGTGAAGCTTTCTTT
.	TRBV27	13	TRBJ1-5	few	CASAVYSNQPQHF	TGTGCCAGCGCGGTGTATAGCAATCAGCCCCAGCATTTT
TRBD1	TRBV5-1	14	TRBJ2-2	.	CASSPQTGTGELFF	TGCGCCAGCAGCCCACAGACAGGGACCGGGGAGCTGTTTTTT
TRBD1	TRBV4-2	16	TRBJ1-2	few	CASSLRTGGGYDGYTF	TGTGCCAGCAGCCTTCGAACAGGGGGCGGGTACGATGGCTACACCTTC
TRBD1	TRBV6-1	16	TRBJ1-5	few	CASSALDRGVNQPQHF	TGTGCCAGCAGTGCCCTGGACAGGGGGGTTAATCAGCCCCAGCATTTT
TRBD1	TRBV4-2	15	TRBJ2-7	once	CASSPRQGRDYEQYF	TGTGCCAGCAGCCCTCGACAGGGAAGAGACTACGAGCAGTACTTC
.	TRBV5-4	14	TRBJ2-5	.	CASSLPTHRETQYF	TGTGCCAGCAGCTTGCCCACACATAGAGAGACCCAGTACTTC
TRBD1	TRBV19	13	TRBJ1-5	medium-sized	CASSDRGNQPQHF	TGTGCCAGTAGTGACAGGGGGAATCAGCCCCAGCATTTT
.	TRBV18	15	TRBJ2-3	.	CASSPNAGGADTQYF	TGTGCCAGCTCCCCAAATGCCGGGGGAGCAGATACGCAGTATTTT
.	TRBV7-9	11	TRBJ1-6	few	CASSLDSPLHF	TGTGCCAGCAGCTTAGATTCACCCCTCCACTTT
TRBD2	TRBV19	15	TRBJ2-3	.	CASSSGGYRADTQYF	TGTGCCAGTAGCAGCGGGGGGTACAGGGCAGATACGCAGTATTTT
.	TRBV5-8	15	TRBJ1-2	.	CASSLAGGRRYGYTF	TGTGCCAGCAGCTTGGCCGGAGGGCGTCGGTATGGCTACACCTTC
TRBD1	TRBV5-6	16	TRBJ1-6	once	CASSLPGGRYNSPLHF	TGTGCCAGCAGCTTGCCAGGGGGCCGGTATAATTCACCCCTCCACTTT
.	TRBV5-6	13	TRBJ1-1	few	CASSLISTTEAFF	TGTGCCAGCAGCTTGATATCGACAACTGAAGCTTTCTTT
TRBD1	TRBV5-1	14	TRBJ1-2	.	CASSPRDSLGGYTF	TGCGCCAGCAGCCCCCGGGACAGTTTGGGAGGCTACACCTTC
.	TRBV14	12	TRBJ1-5	few	CASSRNNQPQHF	TGTGCCAGCAGCAGGAACAATCAGCCCCAGCATTTT
.	TRBV7-9	16	TRBJ1-2	.	CATYSGAATANYGYTF	TGTGCCACCTATTCCGGGGCAGCAACCGCTAACTATGGCTACACCTTC
TRBD1	TRBV7-8	15	TRBJ1-2	.	CASSRNPTGPYGYTF	TGTGCCAGCAGCCGAAATCCGACAGGGCCCTATGGCTACACCTTC
.	TRBV4-1	18	TRBJ2-6	.	CASSQEPRQVSGANVLTF	TGCGCCAGCAGCCAAGAACCGCGACAGGTCTCTGGGGCCAACGTCCTGACTTTC
.	TRBV7-9	16	TRBJ2-1	.	CASSGSWGDSYNEQFF	TGTGCCAGCAGCGGCTCCTGGGGGGACTCCTACAATGAGCAGTTCTTC
.	TRBV6-1	16	TRBJ2-4	.	CASSEMGDYGKNIQYF	TGTGCCAGCAGTGAAATGGGGGATTATGGCAAAAACATTCAGTACTTC
.	TRBV4-2	16	TRBJ2-2	.	CASSQVERLNTGELFF	TGTGCCAGCAGCCAAGTCGAGCGGTTAAACACCGGGGAGCTGTTTTTT
.	TRBV14	13	TRBJ1-1	few	CASRVSMNTEAFF	TGTGCCAGCAGGGTCAGTATGAACACTGAAGCTTTCTTT
TRBD2	TRBV5-1	16	TRBJ2-1	.	CASSLGGTSGGNEQFF	TGCGCCAGCAGCTTGGGTGGGACTAGCGGGGGGAATGAGCAGTTCTTC
TRBD2	TRBV11-2	15	TRBJ2-1	.	CASSLTGTSDSEQFF	TGTGCCAGCAGCTTGACCGGGACTAGCGACAGTGAGCAGTTCTTC
.	TRBV13	13	TRBJ1-1	.	CASSLGGLREAFF	TGTGCCAGCAGCTTAGGGGGTCTACGTGAAGCTTTCTTT
.	TRBV18	15	TRBJ1-4	once	CASSPSGGTNEKLFF	TGTGCCAGCTCACCATCCGGGGGAACTAATGAAAAACTGTTTTTT
TRBD1	TRBV13	16	TRBJ1-2	.	CASSSDRGRASWGYTF	TGTGCCAGCAGCTCCGACAGGGGGCGCGCCTCGTGGGGCTACACCTTC
.	TRBV11-2	15	TRBJ2-7	few	CASSLDGLGAYEQYF	TGTGCCAGCAGCTTAGATGGTTTAGGGGCCTACGAGCAGTACTTC
.	TRBV4-1	14	TRBJ2-5	.	CASSQVIRGETQYF	TGCGCCAGCAGCCAAGTTATTAGAGGAGAGACCCAGTACTTC
TRBD2	TRBV5-1	16	TRBJ2-5	.	CASSWATSGGAETQYF	TGCGCCAGCAGCTGGGCCACTAGCGGGGGGGCCGAGACCCAGTACTTC
.	TRBV7-9	16	TRBJ2-1	.	CASSQGRGNSYNEQFF	TGTGCCAGCAGCCAAGGGAGGGGGAACTCCTACAATGAGCAGTTCTTC
.	TRBV7-9	12	TRBJ1-2	few	CASSWGGGGYTF	TGTGCCAGCAGCTGGGGAGGGGGTGGCTACACCTTC
.	TRBV27	14	TRBJ1-1	once	CASSPRLQGGEAFF	TGTGCCAGCAGTCCCCGACTGCAAGGTGGTGAAGCTTTCTTT
TRBD2	TRBV2	15	TRBJ2-1	.	CASSGSGTSANEQFF	TGTGCCAGCAGTGGCTCCGGGACTAGCGCCAATGAGCAGTTCTTC
.	TRBV5-1	13	TRBJ1-2	.	CASSLAQGPGYTF	TGCGCCAGCAGCTTGGCCCAGGGACCTGGCTACACCTTC
TRBD1	TRBV5-5	15	TRBJ2-5	.	CASSSQTGAQETQYF	TGTGCCAGCAGCTCCCAGACAGGGGCCCAAGAGACCCAGTACTTC